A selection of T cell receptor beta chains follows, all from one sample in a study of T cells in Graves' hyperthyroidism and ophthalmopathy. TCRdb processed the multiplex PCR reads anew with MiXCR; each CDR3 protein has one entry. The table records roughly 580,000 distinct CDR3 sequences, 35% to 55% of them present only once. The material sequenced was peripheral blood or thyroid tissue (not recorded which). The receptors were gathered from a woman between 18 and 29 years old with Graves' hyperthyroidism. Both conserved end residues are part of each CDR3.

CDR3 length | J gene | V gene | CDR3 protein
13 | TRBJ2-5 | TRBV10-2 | CASSTLAQETQYF
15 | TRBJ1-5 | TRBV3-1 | CASSQTQGLNQPQHF
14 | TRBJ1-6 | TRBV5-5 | CASSKTGFNSPLHF
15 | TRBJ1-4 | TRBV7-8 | CASSLGKGSNEKLFF
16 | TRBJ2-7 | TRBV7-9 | CASSLATTRGTYEQYF
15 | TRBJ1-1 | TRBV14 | CASSQDFEQYDEAFF
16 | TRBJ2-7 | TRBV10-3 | CAIRGTGELETYEQYF
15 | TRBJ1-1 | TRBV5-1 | CASRLTGGMNTEAFF
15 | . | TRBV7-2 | CASSPWTSDDNEQFF
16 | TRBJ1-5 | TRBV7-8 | CASSHSRGSSNQPQHF
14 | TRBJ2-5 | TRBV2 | CARTRDRGSETQYF
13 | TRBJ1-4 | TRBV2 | CASEGLSNEKLFF
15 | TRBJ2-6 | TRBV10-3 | CAIRTSGTGANVLTF
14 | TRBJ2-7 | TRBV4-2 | CAISPSAGDNEQYF